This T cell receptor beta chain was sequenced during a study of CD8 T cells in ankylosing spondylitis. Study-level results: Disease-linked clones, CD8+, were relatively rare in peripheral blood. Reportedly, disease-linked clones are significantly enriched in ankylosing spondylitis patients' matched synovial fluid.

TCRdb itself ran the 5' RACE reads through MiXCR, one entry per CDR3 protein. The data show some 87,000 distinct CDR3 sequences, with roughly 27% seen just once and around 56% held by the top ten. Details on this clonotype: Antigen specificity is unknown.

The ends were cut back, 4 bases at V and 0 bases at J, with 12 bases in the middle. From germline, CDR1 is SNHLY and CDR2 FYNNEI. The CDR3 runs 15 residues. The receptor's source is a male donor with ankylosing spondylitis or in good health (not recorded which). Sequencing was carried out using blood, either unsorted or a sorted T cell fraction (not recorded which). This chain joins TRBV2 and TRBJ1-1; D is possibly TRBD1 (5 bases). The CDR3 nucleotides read TGTGCCAGCAGTGCCCTGGGGACGGTGAACACTGAAGCTTTCTTT. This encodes CASSALGTVNTEAFF.